The 6 T cell receptor beta chains below were found in one sample sequenced in a study of CD8+ T cells in alopecia areata. cDNA prepared by RNA extraction and subsequent reverse transcription served as the template for sequencing. This table comes from immunoSEQ multiplex PCR, and its TCRdb copy is limited to in-frame clones, with some not included. Of 200,000 or so clones in the sample, about three fifths were seen once. The sample in question was CD4+ T cells sorted from blood, obtained at week 0. All receptors derive from a human donor with alopecia areata.

This clone appeared once. The genes are TRBV7-3 and TRBJ1-1; TRBD1 might be the D (5 bases). The length of the CDR3 is 13 residues. Between the trimmed V and J ends, which lost 4 bases and 11 bases, there was a span of 17 bases. CDR1 SGHTA and CDR2 FQGTGA come from the germline V gene. The CDR3 spells CASSSTPTAEAFF. CDR3 nucleotide sequence: TGTGCCAGCAGCTCAACACCGACAGCCGAGGCTTTCTTT.

The chain recombines TRBV18 with TRBJ1-2; 8 nucleotides line up with TRBD1. V was pared by 4 bases and J by 8 bases, with 6 bases of the junction left unmatched. The CDR3 runs to 13 residues. Per the germline V gene, CDR1 is KGHSH and CDR2 is LQKENI. The CDR3 nucleotides are TGTGCCAGCTCACACCCAGGGGGCAGAGGCTACACCTTC. Residues: CASSHPGGRGYTF.

As DNA, the CDR3 is TGTGCCTGGAGGTCCCCCGGGCAGGGATGGGCTTTCTTT. Protein product: CAWRSPGQGWAFF. This sequence joins TRBV30 and TRBJ1-1; TRBD1 is a possible D gene (5 bases). Germline-derived CDR1 and CDR2 are GTSNPN and SVGIG (reference sequence). V dropped 3 bases and J dropped 11 bases, with 19 bases sitting between them. The CDR3 covers 13 residues.

The V call is TRBV7-9, the J call TRBJ1-2, with unresolved D. V dropped 1 base and J dropped 5 bases, with 11 bases sitting between them. Per the germline V gene, CDR1 is SEHNR and CDR2 is FQNEAQ (reference sequence). CDR3 size: 14 residues. The DNA for the CDR3 is TGTGCCAGCAGCTTAGTACAGTCGACTTATGGCTACACCTTC. Translating it yields CASSLVQSTYGYTF.

The chain employs TRBV30 and TRBJ1-4, with 7 bases that match TRBD1. The junction had 10 bases not matched to a gene; V was cut back by 2 bases and J by 7 bases. Germline assignment: CDR1 GTSNPN and CDR2 SVGIG (reference sequence). The CDR3 is made up of 15 amino acids. The DNA for the CDR3 is TGTGCCTGGAGTCTGGAGACAGGGTCTAGTGAAAAACTGTTTTTT. Translated, it gives CAWSLETGSSEKLFF. The full variable domain, rest sourced from reference TRBV30 and TRBJ1-4, is SQTIHQWPATLVQPVGSPLSLECTVEGTSNPNLYWYRQAAGRGLQLLFYSVGIGQISSEVPQNLSASRPQDRQFILSSKKLLLSDSGFYLCAWSLETGSSEKLFFGSGTQLSVL.

The CDR3 sequence: CACLEAGVGRVYEQFF. The CDR3 DNA sequence: TGTGCCTGCCTAGAGGCGGGAGTAGGTAGAGTCTATGAGCAGTTCTTC. J is TRBJ2-1 and V is TRBV30; 7 positions agree with TRBD2. The CDR3 spans 16 residues. J was trimmed by 8 bases and V by 6 bases; bases with no gene match: 19. Germline CDR1 and CDR2: GTSNPN and SVGIG (reference sequence).